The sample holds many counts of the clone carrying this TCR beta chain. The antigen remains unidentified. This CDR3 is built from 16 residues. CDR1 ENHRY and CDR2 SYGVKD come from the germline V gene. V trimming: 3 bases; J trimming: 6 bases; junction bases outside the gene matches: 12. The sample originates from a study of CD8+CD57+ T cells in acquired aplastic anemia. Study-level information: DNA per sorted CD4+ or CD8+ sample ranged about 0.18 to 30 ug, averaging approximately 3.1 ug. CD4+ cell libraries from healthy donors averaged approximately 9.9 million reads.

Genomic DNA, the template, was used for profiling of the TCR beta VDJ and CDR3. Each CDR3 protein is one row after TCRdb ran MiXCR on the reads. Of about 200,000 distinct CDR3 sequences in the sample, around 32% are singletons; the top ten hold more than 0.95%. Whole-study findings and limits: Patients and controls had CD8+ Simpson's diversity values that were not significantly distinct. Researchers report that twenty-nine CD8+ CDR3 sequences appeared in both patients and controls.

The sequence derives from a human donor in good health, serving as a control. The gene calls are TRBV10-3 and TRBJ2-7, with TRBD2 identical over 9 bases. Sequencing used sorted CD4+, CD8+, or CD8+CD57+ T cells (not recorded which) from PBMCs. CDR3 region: CAISDPRGGEHREQYF. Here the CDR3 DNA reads TGTGCCATCAGTGATCCCCGCGGGGGGGAGCATCGCGAGCAGTACTTC.